Below, 20 T cell receptor beta chains from the same sample are listed, as sequenced in a study of beta chain features in type 1 diabetes. The study reverse transcribed the entire isolated RNA, so it sequenced expressed TCRB transcripts. Repertoires were generated with immunoSEQ multiplex PCR, while TCRdb's copy carries only in-frame clones and drops some. The table has about 150,000 clones, about 10% seen once. The sequencing input was naive CD4+ T cells from blood. These receptors all stem from a man younger than 35 in good health.

The CDR3 reads CASSQDWWGQATF. Written as DNA, the CDR3 is TGTGCCAGCAGCCAAGATTGGTGGGGGCAGGCCACCTTC. This sequence joins TRBV14 and TRBJ1-2; the D gene is possibly TRBD1 (6 bases). CDR3 length: 13 amino acids. The ends were cut back, 0 bases at V and 13 bases at J, with 15 bases in the middle. CDR1 and CDR2 from the germline V gene are SGHDN and FVKESK.

The gene calls are TRBV27 and TRBJ1-2, with TRBD1 as a possible D gene (6 bases). The CDR3 has 13 amino acids. Trimming removed 5 bases from V and 5 bases from J, with 12 bases in between. Germline CDR1 reads MNHEY; CDR2 reads SMNVEV (reference sequence). CDR3 nucleotides: TGTGCCAGCAGTCCGAAACAGGGTTATGGCTACACCTTC. Its translation: CASSPKQGYGYTF.

In this sample, this clone turned up a few times. The V and J genes are TRBV5-4 and TRBJ2-1; 9 positions match TRBD1. Losses at the gene ends were 4 bases for V and 8 bases for J; bases not matched to a gene: 10. CDR1 SGHNT and CDR2 YYREEE come from the germline V gene (reference sequence). This CDR3 is 15 amino acids long. The CDR3 nucleotides read TGTGCCAGCAGCCCTGGACAGGGGATCACCGATGAGCAGTTCTTC. Amino acid sequence: CASSPGQGITDEQFF.

This clone was detected many times. The CDR3 DNA follows: TGTGCCAGCAGCTCATACGGGACTCCACAAGAGACCCAGTACTTC. Encoded protein: CASSSYGTPQETQYF. The chain joins TRBV7-2 to TRBJ2-5, with D perhaps TRBD2 (6 bases). Germline V gene sequence: CDR1 SGHTA, CDR2 FQGNSA. V dropped 4 bases and J dropped 2 bases, with 14 bases sitting between them. The CDR3 runs 15 residues.

This clone was picked up a small number of times. V is TRBV6-1 and J is TRBJ1-6, with 9 bases aligning to TRBD1. V was clipped by 6 bases and J by 8 bases; unmatched bases: 8. Germline loops: CDR1 MNHNS, CDR2 SASEGT. CDR3 length: 15 residues. The CDR3 region is CASSESGTGYSPLHF. CDR3 DNA sequence: TGTGCCAGCAGCGAATCCGGGACAGGGTATTCACCCCTCCACTTT.

This clone has only a few counts. V is TRBV5-6 and J is TRBJ2-7; a possible D gene is TRBD1 (6 bases). Germline-derived CDR1 and CDR2 are SGHDT and YYEEEE. The CDR3 is made up of 15 amino acids. V dropped 4 bases and J dropped 4 bases, with 18 bases sitting between them. The CDR3 region has the DNA TGTGCCAGCAGCCCAAGGGGGATCCTATCTTACGAGCAGTACTTC. This sequence encodes CASSPRGILSYEQYF.

This clone was seen a few times. This chain joins TRBV6-4 and TRBJ1-1; TRBD1 aligns across 12 bases. The CDR3 extends over 13 amino acids. CDR1 MRHNA and CDR2 SNTAGT come from the germline V gene. Losses at the gene ends were 8 bases for V and 13 bases for J; bases not matched to a gene: 11. The CDR3 region has the DNA TGTGCCAGCTGTTCGCCGGGACAGGGGGCCGGTTTCTTT. As protein: CASCSPGQGAGFF.

This clone appeared a few times. The chain couples TRBV7-2 to TRBJ1-6, with a weak D call TRBD1 (6 bases). V shed 6 bases and J shed 9 bases, with 18 bases lying between them. CDR1 is SGHTA and CDR2 is FQGNSA in the germline V gene. This CDR3 region has 15 residues. CDR3 sequence reads: CASRDPGTTASPLHF. The CDR3 DNA sequence: TGTGCCAGCAGGGACCCCGGGACAACGGCTTCACCCCTCCACTTT. Full variable domain (outside the CDR3, taken from reference TRBV7-2 and TRBJ1-6): GAGVSQSPSNKVTEKGKDVELRCDPISGHTALYWYRQSLGQGLEFLIYFQGNSAPDKSGLPSDRFSAERTGGSVSTLTIQRTQQEDSAVYLCASRDPGTTASPLHFGNGTRLTVT.

This clone has a handful of counts. The CDR3 DNA reads as TGTGCCAGCAGTGACAGGACAGGCCATGCCGAGCAGTTCTTC. Its translation is CASSDRTGHAEQFF. The chain joins TRBV2 to TRBJ2-1; 7 bases fit TRBD1. CDR1 is SNHLY and CDR2 is FYNNEI in the germline V gene. V trimming: 3 bases; J trimming: 10 bases; junction bases outside the gene matches: 9. CDR3 size: 14 residues.

This clone has more than one count but fewer than ten. V gene TRBV18 combines with J gene TRBJ2-1; tentatively, D is TRBD1 (6 bases). This CDR3 has 16 amino acids. CDR1 is KGHSH and CDR2 is LQKENI in the germline V gene. The V gene lost 4 bases and the J gene lost 0 bases, with 13 bases spanning the gap. The CDR3: CASSLGQTSSYNEQFF. The CDR3, as DNA: TGTGCCAGCTCACTCGGACAGACCAGCTCCTACAATGAGCAGTTCTTC.

In the case of this clone: Other DNA sequences in the same sample also yield this CDR3. The chain combines TRBV18 with TRBJ2-7, with D unresolved. Trimming pared 6 bases from V and 1 base from J, leaving 10 bases between. Looked up from germline, CDR1 is KGHSH and CDR2 is LQKENI. The CDR3 loop spans 13 amino acids. The CDR3 coding sequence is TGTGCCAGCTCCCCCCCGTCGTCCTACGAGCAGTACTTC. Protein sequence: CASSPPSSYEQYF.

The CDR3 sequence: CASSSPGLARYEQYF. Written as DNA, the CDR3 is TGTGCCAGCAGTTCCCCGGGACTAGCGCGCTACGAGCAGTACTTC. The chain employs TRBV28 and TRBJ2-7, with TRBD2 identical over 10 bases. Germline V CDR1 and CDR2: MDHEN, SYDVKM. The trim removed 4 bases at V and 3 bases at J, leaving 6 bases unmatched. The CDR3 covers 15 residues.

The chain has TRBV5-1 and TRBJ2-5; D remains ambiguous. V was cut by 0 bases and J by 3 bases, with 6 bases left in between. CDR3 length: 13 residues. Germline V gene sequence: CDR1 SGHRS, CDR2 YFSETQ. In DNA, the CDR3 is TGCGCCAGCAGCTTGGATGGAGAAGAGACCCAGTACTTC. This codes for CASSLDGEETQYF.

The chain joins TRBV4-3 to TRBJ1-5; 7 nucleotides agree with TRBD1. J gave up 3 bases and V 3 bases, and 5 bases lay outside the gene matches. Per germline, CDR1 LGHNA and CDR2 YSLEER. The CDR3 contains 15 residues. CDR3 protein: CASSQGQFPNQPQHF. CDR3 DNA: TGCGCCAGCAGCCAGGGACAGTTTCCCAATCAGCCCCAGCATTTT.

This clone was observed a handful of times. V gene TRBV6-4 combines with J gene TRBJ2-1; 7 bases match TRBD1. The CDR3 covers 13 residues. Germline CDR1 and CDR2: MRHNA and SNTAGT. Trimming at V came to 5 bases and at J to 5 bases, leaving 3 bases not matched to a gene. The CDR3 region is CASSTQGNNEQFF. CDR3 coding DNA: TGTGCCAGCAGTACACAGGGGAACAATGAGCAGTTCTTC.

The rearrangement uses TRBV19 and TRBJ2-7; 7 bases are a match to TRBD2. The CDR3 spans 15 residues. CDR1 is LNHDA and CDR2 is SQIVND in the germline V gene (reference sequence). The trim removed 3 bases at V and 0 bases at J, leaving 5 bases unmatched. CDR3 sequence reads: CASSIALADSYEQYF. DNA of the CDR3: TGTGCCAGTAGTATCGCCCTAGCGGACTCCTACGAGCAGTACTTC.

The rearrangement joins TRBV7-2 to TRBJ2-5, with a possible D match to TRBD2 (7 bases). Trimming cost V 4 bases and J 5 bases, with 20 bases left between them. Germline CDR1 and CDR2: SGHTA and FQGNSA. The CDR3 is made up of 16 amino acids. CDR3 amino acids: CASSWGGQGGVETQYF. As DNA, the CDR3 is TGTGCCAGCAGCTGGGGGGGACAAGGGGGAGTCGAGACCCAGTACTTC.

This clone was seen a few times. CDR3 amino acids: CASSSGQGGSSPLHF. CDR3 coding DNA: TGTGCCAGCAGTTCGGGACAGGGGGGAAGCTCACCCCTCCACTTT. The chain couples TRBV6-6 to TRBJ1-6; 11 bases match TRBD1. The CDR3 covers 15 residues. V shed 4 bases and J 10 bases; nucleotides not matched to a gene: 6. Germline CDR1 is MNHNY and CDR2 is SVGAGI (reference sequence).

This clone was seen a few times. V is TRBV9 and J is TRBJ2-2; possible D gene TRBD2, 6 bases. In germline, CDR1 is SGDLS, CDR2 YYNGEE. V was pared by 5 bases and J by 7 bases, with 12 bases between. The CDR3 runs to 13 residues. The CDR3 coding sequence is TGTGCCAGCAGGGAGGGGTCGAGCGGGGAGCTGTTTTTT. This gives the protein CASREGSSGELFF.

This clone was seen a few times. The chain carries TRBV30 and TRBJ1-4; TRBD1 might be the D (5 bases). The CDR3 has 13 amino acids. V lost 4 bases and J 7 bases, leaving 13 bases between the germline ends. Germline CDR1 GTSNPN, CDR2 SVGIG (reference sequence). CDR3 nucleotides: TGTGCCTGGAAGACAGCGGGTACTGAAAAACTGTTTTTT. This gives the protein CAWKTAGTEKLFF.